This TCR beta chain stems from a study of blood T cell repertoires in COVID-19. As for the study in general: Acute and convalescent COVID-19 samples came from the United States, Italy and Spain. The analysed material was cDNA or gDNA that came from T cells, B-cell-depleted T cells, or PBMCs.

As handled by the study authors: How many nucleated cells were present was estimated from reference gene primer amplification. The data were produced by immunoSEQ multiplex PCR, yet TCRdb's version contains in-frame clones alone and is incomplete. V and J calls and clone size are as listed in that table; D and trimming were resolved from the DNA. This table has 55,000 to 70,000 clones, 91% appearing once. In Seattle, patients joined the study during active infection and were tracked longitudinally. The CDR3 runs to 14 residues. Looked up from germline, CDR1 is GTSNPN and CDR2 is SVGIG (reference sequence). Germline trimming cut 6 bases from V and 6 bases from J; bases unmatched to any gene: 10.

The TCR comes from a man in his forties with COVID-19, enrolled during active disease. Source material: peripheral blood. This chain uses TRBV30 with TRBJ1-5, with 8 bases matching TRBD1. The CDR3 DNA follows: TGTGCCTGTTCCACAGGGGGGGAGGGTCAGCCCCAGCATTTT. It translates to CACSTGGEGQPQHF.